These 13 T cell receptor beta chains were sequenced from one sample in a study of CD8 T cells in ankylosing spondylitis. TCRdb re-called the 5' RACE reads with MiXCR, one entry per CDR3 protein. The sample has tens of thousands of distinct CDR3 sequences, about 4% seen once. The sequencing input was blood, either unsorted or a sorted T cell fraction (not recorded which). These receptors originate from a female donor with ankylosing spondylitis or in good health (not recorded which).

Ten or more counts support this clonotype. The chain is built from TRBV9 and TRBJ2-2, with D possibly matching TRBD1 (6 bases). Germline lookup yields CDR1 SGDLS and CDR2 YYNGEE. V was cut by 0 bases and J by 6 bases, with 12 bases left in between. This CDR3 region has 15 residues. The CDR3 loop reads CASSVGDRFAGELFF. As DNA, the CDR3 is TGTGCCAGCAGCGTAGGCGACAGGTTCGCCGGGGAGCTGTTTTTT.

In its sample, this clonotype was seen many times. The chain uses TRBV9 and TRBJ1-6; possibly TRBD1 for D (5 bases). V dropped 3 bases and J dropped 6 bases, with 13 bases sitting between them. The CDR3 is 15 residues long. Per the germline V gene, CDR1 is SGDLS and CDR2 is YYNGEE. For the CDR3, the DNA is TGTGCCAGCAGCGCTCAGGGTCTGGGTAATTCACCCCTCCACTTT. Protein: CASSAQGLGNSPLHF. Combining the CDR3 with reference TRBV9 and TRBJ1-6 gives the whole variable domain DSGVTQTPKHLITATGQRVTLRCSPRSGDLSVYWYQQSLDQGLQFLIQYYNGEERAKGNILERFSAQQFPDLHSELNLSSLELGDSALYFCASSAQGLGNSPLHFGNGTRLTVT.

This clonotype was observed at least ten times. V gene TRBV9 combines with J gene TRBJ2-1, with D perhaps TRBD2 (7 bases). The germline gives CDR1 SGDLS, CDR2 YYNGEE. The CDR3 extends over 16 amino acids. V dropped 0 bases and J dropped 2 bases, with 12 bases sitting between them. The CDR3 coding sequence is TGTGCCAGCAGCGTAGGGGGGGGGCCCACCTACAATGAGCAGTTCTTC. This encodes CASSVGGGPTYNEQFF.

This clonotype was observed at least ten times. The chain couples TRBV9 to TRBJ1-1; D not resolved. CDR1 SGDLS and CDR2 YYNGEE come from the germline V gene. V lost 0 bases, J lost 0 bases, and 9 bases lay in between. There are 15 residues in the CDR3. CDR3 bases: TGTGCCAGCAGCGTAGCTGATGTGATGAACACTGAAGCTTTCTTT. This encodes CASSVADVMNTEAFF.

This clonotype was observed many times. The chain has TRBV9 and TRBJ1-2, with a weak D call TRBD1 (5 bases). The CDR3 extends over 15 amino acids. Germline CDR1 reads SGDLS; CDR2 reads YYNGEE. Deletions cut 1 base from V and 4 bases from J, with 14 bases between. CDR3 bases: TGTGCCAGCAGCGTATCAGGGTCCGGTGGCTATGGCTACACCTTC. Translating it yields CASSVSGSGGYGYTF.

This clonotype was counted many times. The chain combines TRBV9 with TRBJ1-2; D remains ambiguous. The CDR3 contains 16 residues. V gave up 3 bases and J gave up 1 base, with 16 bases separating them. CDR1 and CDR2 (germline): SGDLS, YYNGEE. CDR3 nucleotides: TGTGCCAGCAGCGGCGAGGGTTGGGATATTAACTATGGCTACACCTTC. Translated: CASSGEGWDINYGYTF. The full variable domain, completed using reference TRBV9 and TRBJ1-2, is DSGVTQTPKHLITATGQRVTLRCSPRSGDLSVYWYQQSLDQGLQFLIQYYNGEERAKGNILERFSAQQFPDLHSELNLSSLELGDSALYFCASSGEGWDINYGYTFGSGTRLTVV.

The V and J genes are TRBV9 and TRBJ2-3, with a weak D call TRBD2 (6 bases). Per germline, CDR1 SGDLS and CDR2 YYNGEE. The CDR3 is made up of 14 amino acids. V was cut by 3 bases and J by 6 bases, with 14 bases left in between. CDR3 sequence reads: CASSAPPGLDTQYF. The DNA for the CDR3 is TGTGCCAGCAGCGCCCCCCCGGGACTCGATACGCAGTATTTT.

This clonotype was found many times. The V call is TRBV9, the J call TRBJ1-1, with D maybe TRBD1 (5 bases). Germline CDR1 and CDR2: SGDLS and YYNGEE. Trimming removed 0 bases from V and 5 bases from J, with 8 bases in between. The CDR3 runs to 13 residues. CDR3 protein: CASSVVGETEAFF. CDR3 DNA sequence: TGTGCCAGCAGCGTAGTAGGGGAGACTGAAGCTTTCTTT.

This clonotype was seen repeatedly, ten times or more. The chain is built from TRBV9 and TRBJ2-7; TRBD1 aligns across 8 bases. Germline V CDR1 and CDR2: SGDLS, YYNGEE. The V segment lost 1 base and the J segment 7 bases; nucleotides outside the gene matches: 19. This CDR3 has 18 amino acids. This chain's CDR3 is CASSVSAQGAKALREQYF. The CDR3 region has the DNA TGTGCCAGCAGCGTATCGGCCCAGGGGGCGAAGGCCCTCAGAGAGCAGTACTTC.

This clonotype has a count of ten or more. CDR3 DNA sequence: TGTGCCAGCACTAATGGGGGGCTGGGGGAGCCCCACACCTTC. This gives the protein CASTNGGLGEPHTF. The chain employs TRBV9 and TRBJ1-2, with a weak D call TRBD1 (6 bases). Germline CDR1 and CDR2: SGDLS and YYNGEE. V lost 6 bases and J lost 12, with 24 bases in between. This CDR3 contains 14 residues.

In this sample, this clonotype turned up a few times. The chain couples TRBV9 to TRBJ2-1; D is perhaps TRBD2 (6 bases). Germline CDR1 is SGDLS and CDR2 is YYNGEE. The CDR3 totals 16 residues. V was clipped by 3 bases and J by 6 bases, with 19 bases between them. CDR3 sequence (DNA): TGTGCCAGCAGCGCCGATACGGACCGGAGGGGCAATGAGCAGTTCTTC. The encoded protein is CASSADTDRRGNEQFF. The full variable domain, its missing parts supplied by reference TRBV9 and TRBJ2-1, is DSGVTQTPKHLITATGQRVTLRCSPRSGDLSVYWYQQSLDQGLQFLIQYYNGEERAKGNILERFSAQQFPDLHSELNLSSLELGDSALYFCASSADTDRRGNEQFFGPGTRLTVL.

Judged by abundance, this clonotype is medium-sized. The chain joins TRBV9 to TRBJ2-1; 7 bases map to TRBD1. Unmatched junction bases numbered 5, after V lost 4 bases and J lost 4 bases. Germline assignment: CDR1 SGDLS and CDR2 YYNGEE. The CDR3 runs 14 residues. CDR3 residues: CASSPGTAYNEQFF. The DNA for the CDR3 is TGTGCCAGCAGCCCTGGGACAGCTTACAATGAGCAGTTCTTC.

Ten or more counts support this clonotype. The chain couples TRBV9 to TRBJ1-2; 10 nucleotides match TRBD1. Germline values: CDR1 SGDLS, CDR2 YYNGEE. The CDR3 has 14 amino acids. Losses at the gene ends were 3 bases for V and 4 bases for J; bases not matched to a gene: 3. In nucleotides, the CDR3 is TGTGCCAGCAGCGCGGGACAGGGGCCCTATGGCTACACCTTC. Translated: CASSAGQGPYGYTF.